These 7 T cell receptor beta chains share one sample of origin, sequenced in a study of memory CD8 T cells in hepatitis C reinfection. Time point meaning: peak reinfection, 3 to 8 weeks after reinfection detection. The sorted cells went straight to TCR sequencing with no prior in vitro expansion. The protocol was immunoSEQ multiplex PCR, while the TCRdb copy is restricted to in-frame clones and leaves out a portion. The table lists 40,000 to 45,000 clones, over 75% of them singletons. Material: naive CD8+ T cells sorted from blood. These receptors were collected from a man aged 18 to 30 with hepatitis C virus infection.

This clone is a singleton in its sample. The chain's CDR3 is CASSQRGGQETQYF. The DNA for the CDR3 is TGCGCCAGCAGCCAACGGGGAGGGCAAGAGACCCAGTACTTC. The chain is built from TRBV4-3 and TRBJ2-5; TRBD2 matches 7 bases. CDR3 length: 14 amino acids. Germline V lookup: CDR1 LGHNA, CDR2 YSLEER. The V gene end was trimmed by 2 bases and the J gene end by 2 bases; junction bases not matched to a gene: 2.

V gene TRBV5-5 combines with J gene TRBJ2-7; D may be TRBD1 (6 bases). V gave up 4 bases and J gave up 0 bases, with 14 bases separating them. The CDR3 consists of 15 residues. Germline-derived CDR1 and CDR2 are SGHKS and YYEKEE (reference sequence). CDR3 bases: TGTGCCAGCAGCACCTCGACAGGAAGCTCCTACGAGCAGTACTTC. Amino acid sequence: CASSTSTGSSYEQYF. Full variable domain (remainder filled in from reference TRBV5-5 and TRBJ2-7): DAGVTQSPTHLIKTRGQQVTLRCSPISGHKSVSWYQQVLGQGPQFIFQYYEKEERGRGNFPDRFSARQFPNYSSELNVNALLLGDSALYLCASSTSTGSSYEQYFGPGTRLTVT.

This clone was detected a few times. The chain links TRBV5-1 to TRBJ2-1; 11 bases map to TRBD1. Germline assignment: CDR1 SGHRS and CDR2 YFSETQ. V trimming: 2 bases; J trimming: 9 bases; junction bases outside the gene matches: 7. The CDR3 consists of 15 residues. The chain's CDR3 is CASSFGDRGVSEQFF. The CDR3 DNA is TGCGCCAGCAGCTTTGGGGACAGGGGGGTGAGTGAGCAGTTCTTC.

The genes are TRBV27 and TRBJ2-5, with a possible D match to TRBD2 (5 bases). The CDR3 spans 13 residues. Germline V gene data show CDR1 as MNHEY and CDR2 as SMNVEV (reference sequence). V lost 2 bases and J 9 bases, leaving 13 bases between the germline ends. CDR3 loop: CASSLGLRGAQYF. The CDR3 region has the DNA TGTGCCAGCAGTTTAGGACTGCGTGGGGCCCAGTACTTC.

The V gene is TRBV9, the J gene TRBJ2-5, with 8 bases lining up with TRBD2. Germline CDR1 SGDLS, CDR2 YYNGEE. The V and J ends lost 4 bases and 1 base, in that order; junction bases with no gene match: 3. The CDR3 length is 14 residues. This CDR3 reads CASSLAGIQETQYF. CDR3 nucleotide sequence: TGTGCCAGCAGCTTAGCGGGGATCCAAGAGACCCAGTACTTC.

The sample holds one count of this clone. This chain joins TRBV29-1 and TRBJ2-7; TRBD2 might be the D (5 bases). The CDR3 is 14 amino acids. Looked up from germline, CDR1 is SQVTM and CDR2 is ANQGSEA. Trimming removed 3 bases from V and 1 base from J, with 13 bases in between. The CDR3 region has the DNA TGCAGCGTTGACGGGGAAGGTGATTCCTACGAGCAGTACTTC. This translates into CSVDGEGDSYEQYF.

This chain uses TRBV7-2 with TRBJ2-2; D gene uncertain. CDR1 SGHTA and CDR2 FQGNSA come from the germline V gene. Trimming shortened V by 2 bases and J by 8 bases, and 12 bases separated the two germline ends. The CDR3 sequence is 14 residues long. CDR3 DNA: TGTGCCAGCAGCTTATGGGCCCCAACAGGGGAGCTGTTTTTT. Its protein product is CASSLWAPTGELFF.